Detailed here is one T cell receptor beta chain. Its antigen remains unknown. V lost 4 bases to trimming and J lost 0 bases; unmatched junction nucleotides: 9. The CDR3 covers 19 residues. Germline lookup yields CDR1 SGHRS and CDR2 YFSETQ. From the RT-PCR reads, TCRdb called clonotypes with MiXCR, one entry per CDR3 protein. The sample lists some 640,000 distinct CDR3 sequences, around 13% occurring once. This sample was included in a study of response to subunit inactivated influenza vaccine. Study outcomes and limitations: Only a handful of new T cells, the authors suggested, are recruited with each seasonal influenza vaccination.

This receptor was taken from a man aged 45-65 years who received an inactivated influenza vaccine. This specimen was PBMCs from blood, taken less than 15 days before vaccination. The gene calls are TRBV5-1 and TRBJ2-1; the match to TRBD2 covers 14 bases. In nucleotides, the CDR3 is TGCGCCAGCAGCCCCGCCGGGACTAGCGGGGGCCACTCCTACAATGAGCAGTTCTTC. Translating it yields CASSPAGTSGGHSYNEQFF.